The sample holds many counts of the clone carrying this T cell receptor (beta chain). Its antigen remains unknown. One entry per CDR3 protein results from TCRdb running MiXCR on the 5' RACE reads. This sample yields 65,000 to 85,000 distinct CDR3 sequences, of which 15% to 18% are seen a single time; around 10% belongs to the top ten. This sample is drawn from a study of early T cells in non-severe SARS-CoV-2 infection. Study overall: Investigators sequenced bulk RNA drawn from unsorted whole blood, and chains remained unpaired. Notes on the study in general: VDJdb matching favored anti-spike CD8 responses, missing private and CD4 specificities.

After removal of 4 bases from V and 6 bases from J, the junction contained 17 bases not matched to a gene. The CDR3 runs 17 residues. Germline CDR1 reads SGHRS; CDR2 reads YFSETQ. V is TRBV5-1 and J is TRBJ2-5, with 8 positions matching TRBD2. Sequencing was performed on whole blood. The sequence came from an adult who was a healthcare worker with PCR-confirmed SARS-CoV-2 infection or an uninfected control (not recorded which). The CDR3 DNA is TGCGCCAGCAGCCCCGGGAGCCCGGCTAGCGGGTGGCAGACCCAGTACTTC. Residues: CASSPGSPASGWQTQYF. The complete variable domain, with remaining parts taken from reference TRBV5-1 and TRBJ2-5, reads KAGVTQTPRYLIKTRGQQVTLSCSPISGHRSVSWYQQTPGQGLQFLFEYFSETQRNKGNFPGRFSGRQFSNSRSEMNVSTLELGDSALYLCASSPGSPASGWQTQYFGPGTRLLVL.